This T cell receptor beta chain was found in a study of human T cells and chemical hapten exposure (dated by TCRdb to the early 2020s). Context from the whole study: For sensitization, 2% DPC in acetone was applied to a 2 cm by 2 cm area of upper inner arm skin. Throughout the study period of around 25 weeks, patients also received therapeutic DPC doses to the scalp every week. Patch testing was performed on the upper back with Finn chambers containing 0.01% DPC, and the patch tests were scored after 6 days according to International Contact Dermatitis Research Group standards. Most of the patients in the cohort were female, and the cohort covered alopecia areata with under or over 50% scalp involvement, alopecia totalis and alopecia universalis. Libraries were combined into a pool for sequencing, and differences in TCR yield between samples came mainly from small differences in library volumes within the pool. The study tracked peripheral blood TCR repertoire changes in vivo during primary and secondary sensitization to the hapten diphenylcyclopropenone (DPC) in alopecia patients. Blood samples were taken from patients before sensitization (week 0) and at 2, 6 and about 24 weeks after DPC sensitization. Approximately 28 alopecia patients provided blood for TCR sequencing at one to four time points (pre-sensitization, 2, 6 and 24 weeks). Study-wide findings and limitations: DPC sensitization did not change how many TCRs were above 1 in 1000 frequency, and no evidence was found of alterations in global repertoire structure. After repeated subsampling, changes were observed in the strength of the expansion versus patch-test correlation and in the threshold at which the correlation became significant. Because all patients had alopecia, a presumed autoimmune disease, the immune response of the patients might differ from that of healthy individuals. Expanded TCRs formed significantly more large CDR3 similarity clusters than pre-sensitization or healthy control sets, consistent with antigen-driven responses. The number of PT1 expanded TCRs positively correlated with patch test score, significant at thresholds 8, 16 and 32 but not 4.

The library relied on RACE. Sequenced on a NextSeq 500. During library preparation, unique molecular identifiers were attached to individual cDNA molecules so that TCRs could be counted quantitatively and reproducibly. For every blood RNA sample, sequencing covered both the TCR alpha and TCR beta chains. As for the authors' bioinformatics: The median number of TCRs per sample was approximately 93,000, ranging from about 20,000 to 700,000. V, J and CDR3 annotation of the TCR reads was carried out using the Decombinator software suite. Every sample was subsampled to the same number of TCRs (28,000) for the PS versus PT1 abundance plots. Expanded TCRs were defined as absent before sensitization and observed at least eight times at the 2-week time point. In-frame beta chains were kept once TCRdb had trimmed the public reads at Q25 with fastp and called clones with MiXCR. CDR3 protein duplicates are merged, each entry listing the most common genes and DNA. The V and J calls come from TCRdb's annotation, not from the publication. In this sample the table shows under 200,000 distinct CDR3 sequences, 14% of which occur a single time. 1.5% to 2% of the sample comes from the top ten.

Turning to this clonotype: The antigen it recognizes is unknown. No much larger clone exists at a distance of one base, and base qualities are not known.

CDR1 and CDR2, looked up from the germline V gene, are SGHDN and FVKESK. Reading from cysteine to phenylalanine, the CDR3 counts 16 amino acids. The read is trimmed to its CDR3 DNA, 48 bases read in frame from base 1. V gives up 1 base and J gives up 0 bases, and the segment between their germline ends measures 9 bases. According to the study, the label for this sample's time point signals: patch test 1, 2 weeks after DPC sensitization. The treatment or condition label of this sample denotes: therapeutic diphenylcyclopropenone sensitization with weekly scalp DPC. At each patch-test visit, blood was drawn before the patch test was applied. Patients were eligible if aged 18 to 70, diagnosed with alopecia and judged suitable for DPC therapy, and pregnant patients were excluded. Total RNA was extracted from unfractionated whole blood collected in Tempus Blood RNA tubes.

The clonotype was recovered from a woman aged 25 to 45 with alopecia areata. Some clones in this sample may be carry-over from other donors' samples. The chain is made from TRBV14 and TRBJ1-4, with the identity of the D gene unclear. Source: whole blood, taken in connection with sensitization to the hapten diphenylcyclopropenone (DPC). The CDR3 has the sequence CASSQVPDPTNEKLFF. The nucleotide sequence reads TGTGCCAGCAGCCAAGTCCCGGATCCAACTAATGAAAAACTGTTTTTT.